The clone carrying this T cell receptor (beta chain) has ten or more counts. No treatment had been given to any patient before thyroid surgery. With MiXCR, TCRdb called clones anew from the PCR reads. The profile shows tens of thousands of clones, under 5% of them singletons. The data stem from a study of metastatic and nonmetastatic thyroid tumors. This CDR3 is 12 amino acids long. Germline assignment: CDR1 MNHNS and CDR2 SASEGT. Trimming shortened V by 1 base and J by 5 bases, and 5 bases separated the two germline ends. The chain recombines TRBV6-1 with TRBJ1-1; D is unresolved. Sequences were obtained from blood. The origin of this receptor is a female donor with papillary thyroid cancer or a benign thyroid nodule (not recorded which). Some clones in this sample may be carry-over from other donors' samples. The CDR3 reads CASSEVGTEAFF. Written as DNA, the CDR3 is TGTGCCAGCAGTGAAGTAGGGACTGAAGCTTTCTTT.